These T cell receptor beta chains were read from a single sample in a study of cytomegalovirus exposure and HLA in healthy donors. Sequencing used immunoSEQ multiplex PCR; TCRdb keeps in-frame clones, though not all of them. Here the sample spans about 110,000 clones, just under 70% being singletons. The sample taken for sequencing was PBMCs. All receptors derive from a woman in her 70s in good health and CMV-seropositive. Each CDR3 is given with its conserved first and last residue. The D gene is left open where the match is weak. Part of the rows lack a size; the others show once, few, many or a class for expanded clones.

TGCGCCAGCAGTGAACCGGGACAGGGGGTGAATGAGCAGTTCTTC	CASSEPGQGVNEQFF	15	.	TRBD1	TRBJ2-1	TRBV10-1
TGCGCCAGCAGTGAGCGGCTAGCGGGGGTCCCAGTCGCTGAGCAGTTCTTC	CASSERLAGVPVAEQFF	17	.	TRBD2	TRBJ2-1	TRBV10-1
TGTGCCAGCAGCTTAGGGGGGGGGCGCGAGACCCAGTACTTC	CASSLGGGRETQYF	14	.	.	TRBJ2-5	TRBV7-2
TGTGCCAGCAGCTTAGCCCCAGGGGGCACTGAAGCTTTCTTT	CASSLAPGGTEAFF	14	.	TRBD1	TRBJ1-1	TRBV7-8
TGTGCCAGCAGTCGTGGGACTAGCGGGGGGCCAAATACGCAGTATTTT	CASSRGTSGGPNTQYF	16	.	TRBD2	TRBJ2-3	TRBV5-4
TGTGCCAGCAGCTTAAACTTCCTCTCTGGGGCCAACGTCCTGACTTTC	CASSLNFLSGANVLTF	16	once	.	TRBJ2-6	TRBV7-9
TGTGCCAGTAAGGACAGGGGTGCCTATAGCAATCAGCCCCAGCATTTT	CASKDRGAYSNQPQHF	16	.	TRBD1	TRBJ1-5	TRBV19
TGTGCCACTGGGGACGGGGAGGGACAGCCCCAGCATTTT	CATGDGEGQPQHF	13	.	.	TRBJ1-5	TRBV10-3
TGTGCCAGCAAGGACAGGCCGAATGAAAAACTGTTTTTT	CASKDRPNEKLFF	13	.	TRBD1	TRBJ1-4	TRBV19
TGTGCCAGCAGCATTGGCACGGGGAACACTGAAGCTTTCTTT	CASSIGTGNTEAFF	14	.	.	TRBJ1-1	TRBV5-8
TGTGCCAGCTCACCTAGAATAGGACAGGGACTTCTTGAAGCTTTCTTT	CASSPRIGQGLLEAFF	16	.	TRBD1	TRBJ1-1	TRBV18
TGTGCCTGGAGTGGGACTCCCCGCGGAGATACGCAGTATTTT	CAWSGTPRGDTQYF	14	.	.	TRBJ2-3	TRBV30
TGTGCCAGCAGCCAAGTCGGGACAGGGGGCGGAAAACTGTTTTTT	CASSQVGTGGGKLFF	15	.	TRBD1	TRBJ1-4	TRBV4-2
TGTGCCAGCAGCTTGGGAGGCACTAACTATGGCTACACCTTC	CASSLGGTNYGYTF	14	few	.	TRBJ1-2	TRBV5-5
TGTGCCAGCAGTACCGCCGGATCGGGCACCGGGGAGCTGTTTTTT	CASSTAGSGTGELFF	15	.	.	TRBJ2-2	TRBV27
TGCGCCAGCAAGATTGCCGGGACTAGCGCGAATGAGCAGTTCTTC	CASKIAGTSANEQFF	15	.	TRBD2	TRBJ2-1	TRBV5-1
TGTGCCTGGAGTGTACTCGGGGGGAAGTCGGAGACCCAGTACTTC	CAWSVLGGKSETQYF	15	.	TRBD2	TRBJ2-5	TRBV30
TGCGCCAGCAGCCATTCAGGGACAGGGGGCAGAAGCAATCAGCCCCAGCATTTT	CASSHSGTGGRSNQPQHF	18	.	TRBD1	TRBJ1-5	TRBV4-1
TGTGCCAGCTCGTACAGGGTGGGCTATGGCTACACCTTC	CASSYRVGYGYTF	13	.	.	TRBJ1-2	TRBV25-1
TGTGCCAGCTCACCCCTCCAAGAGACCCAGTACTTC	CASSPLQETQYF	12	.	.	TRBJ2-5	TRBV18
TGTGCCAGTAGGGTTTCCGACAGTCGCTCTGGAAACACCATATATTTT	CASRVSDSRSGNTIYF	16	.	.	TRBJ1-3	TRBV19
TGTGCCAGCAGTAGCTGGACAGGGGGGTACAATGAGCAGTTCTTC	CASSSWTGGYNEQFF	15	few	TRBD1	TRBJ2-1	TRBV2
TGTGCCAGCAGCTTACCCGCTAGCGGGAAAGAGACCCAGTACTTC	CASSLPASGKETQYF	15	.	TRBD2	TRBJ2-5	TRBV7-6
TGCGCCAGCAGCCCTCAGGCCTCTGGAAACACCATATATTTT	CASSPQASGNTIYF	14	.	.	TRBJ1-3	TRBV4-1
TGTGCCAGCAGTTTATTAAGTACAGCAAGTGGCTACACCTTC	CASSLLSTASGYTF	14	.	.	TRBJ1-2	TRBV28
TGTGCCAGCAGCTTGGGGGCGGATTCCTCTGGAAACACCATATATTTT	CASSLGADSSGNTIYF	16	few	.	TRBJ1-3	TRBV7-9
TGTGCCATCAGGGCACAGAGCTCTGGGGCCAACGTCCTGACTTTC	CAIRAQSSGANVLTF	15	.	.	TRBJ2-6	TRBV10-3
TGTGCCAGCAGTTACCCGGGAAACTATGGCTACACCTTC	CASSYPGNYGYTF	13	.	.	TRBJ1-2	TRBV6-5
TGTGCCATCAGTGTGTTGGCTAGCGGAGGGGAGACCCAGTACTTC	CAISVLASGGETQYF	15	.	TRBD2	TRBJ2-5	TRBV10-3
TGTGCCAGCAGCTTAAACGGGCGGGCCGAAGCTTTCTTT	CASSLNGRAEAFF	13	.	.	TRBJ1-1	TRBV7-3
TGTGCCAGCAGCTTACAGGGCTTCAACACTGAAGCTTTCTTT	CASSLQGFNTEAFF	14	once	.	TRBJ1-1	TRBV7-9
TGTGCCAGCAGCGTCGGTCTAGCGGGGCGGGAGACCCAGTACTTC	CASSVGLAGRETQYF	15	.	TRBD2	TRBJ2-5	TRBV7-8
TGTGCCAGCAGGGTTCTCGGACAAGTAAATGATGAAGCTTTCTTT	CASRVLGQVNDEAFF	15	.	.	TRBJ1-1	TRBV6-1
TGCGCCAGCAGCCAAGATCAGGGTGTGACTCAAGGCTACACCTTC	CASSQDQGVTQGYTF	15	.	.	TRBJ1-2	TRBV4-3
TGTGCCAGCTCATCGGGGGTGGTCGAGCAGTACTTC	CASSSGVVEQYF	12	.	.	TRBJ2-7	TRBV18
TGTGCCTGGCATAGCGGGGGGTACAATGAGCAGTTCTTC	CAWHSGGYNEQFF	13	.	TRBD2	TRBJ2-1	TRBV30
TGTGCCAGCAGCTTGGGGGGGACAGGCTATGGCTACACCTTC	CASSLGGTGYGYTF	14	few	TRBD1	TRBJ1-2	TRBV7-9
TGTGCCAGCAGTGGTTCAGGGCCCCAAGAGACCCAGTACTTC	CASSGSGPQETQYF	14	few	.	TRBJ2-5	TRBV6-5
TGCGCCAGCAGCGGGACTAGTCTAGAGACCCAGTACTTC	CASSGTSLETQYF	13	.	TRBD2	TRBJ2-5	TRBV5-1
TGTGCCAGCCGACGACTAGCCGAAGAGACCCAGTACTTC	CASRRLAEETQYF	13	few	TRBD2	TRBJ2-5	TRBV2
TGTGCCAGCAGCTCCCAGGGGACTAGGAATACCGGGGAGCTGTTTTTT	CASSSQGTRNTGELFF	16	.	TRBD2	TRBJ2-2	TRBV9
TGTGCCAGCAGCCAAGCAATACACCATATTGGCACTGAAGCTTTCTTT	CASSQAIHHIGTEAFF	16	.	.	TRBJ1-1	TRBV14
TGTGCCAGCAGTTCCCCCCCGGGACAGGGAGAGACCCAGTACTTC	CASSSPPGQGETQYF	15	.	TRBD1	TRBJ2-5	TRBV27
TGTGCCTGGAGCCCCCTCGAGGAGGGTTATCAGCCCCAGCATTTT	CAWSPLEEGYQPQHF	15	few	.	TRBJ1-5	TRBV30
TGTGCCAGCTCTCCAGACTATTCCTACAATGAGCAGTTCTTC	CASSPDYSYNEQFF	14	few	.	TRBJ2-1	TRBV18
TGTGCCAGCAGCCTAATGACAGGGGCTATATCAACAGATACGCAGTATTTT	CASSLMTGAISTDTQYF	17	.	TRBD1	TRBJ2-3	TRBV7-9
TGTGCCAGCTCACCAACAGGGGCAAATACTGAAGCTTTCTTT	CASSPTGANTEAFF	14	.	TRBD1	TRBJ1-1	TRBV18
TGTGCCAGCAGCGTAGCGCAGGGGGCGCCGGGAACTGAAGCTTTCTTT	CASSVAQGAPGTEAFF	16	.	TRBD1	TRBJ1-1	TRBV9
TGTGCCATCTCCAGGACAGTGAGTTACGAGCAGTACTTC	CAISRTVSYEQYF	13	.	.	TRBJ2-7	TRBV10-3
TGTGCCATCGGGGGCGAGGGAGTAGGCAATCAGCCCCAGCATTTT	CAIGGEGVGNQPQHF	15	.	.	TRBJ1-5	TRBV10-3
TGTGCCAGCAGTGAAGCAGGGCGGGGGGGCTATCAGCCCCAGCATTTT	CASSEAGRGGYQPQHF	16	.	.	TRBJ1-5	TRBV2
TGTGCCAGCACACCTCCCCGGGATTCGAACACTGAAGCTTTCTTT	CASTPPRDSNTEAFF	15	.	.	TRBJ1-1	TRBV6-5
TGCGCCAGCAGCTTGGTAACCGCGAGCACCGGGGAGCTGTTTTTT	CASSLVTASTGELFF	15	.	.	TRBJ2-2	TRBV5-1
TGTGCCAGCAGCTTAGGGGGACAATCCTATGGCTACACCTTC	CASSLGGQSYGYTF	14	.	.	TRBJ1-2	TRBV7-9